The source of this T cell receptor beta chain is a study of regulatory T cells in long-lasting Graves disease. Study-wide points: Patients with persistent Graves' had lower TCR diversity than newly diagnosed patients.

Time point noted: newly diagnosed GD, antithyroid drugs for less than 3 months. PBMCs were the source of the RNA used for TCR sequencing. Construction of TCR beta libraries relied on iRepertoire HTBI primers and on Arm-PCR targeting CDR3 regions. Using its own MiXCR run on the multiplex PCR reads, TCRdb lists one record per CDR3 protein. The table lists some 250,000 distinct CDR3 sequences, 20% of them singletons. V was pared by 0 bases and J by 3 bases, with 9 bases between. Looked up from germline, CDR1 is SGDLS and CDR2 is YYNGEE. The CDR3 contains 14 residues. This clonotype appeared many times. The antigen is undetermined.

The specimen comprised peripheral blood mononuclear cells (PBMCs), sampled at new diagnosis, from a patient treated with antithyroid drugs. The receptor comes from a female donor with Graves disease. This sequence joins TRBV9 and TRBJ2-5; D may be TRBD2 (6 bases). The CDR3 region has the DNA TGTGCCAGCAGCGTAGTGGGGGGTAAAGAGACCCAGTACTTC. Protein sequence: CASSVVGGKETQYF. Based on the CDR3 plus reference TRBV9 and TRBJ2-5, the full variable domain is DSGVTQTPKHLITATGQRVTLRCSPRSGDLSVYWYQQSLDQGLQFLIQYYNGEERAKGNILERFSAQQFPDLHSELNLSSLELGDSALYFCASSVVGGKETQYFGPGTRLLVL.